This entry lists 18 T cell receptor beta chains sequenced from one sample in a study of graft-versus-host responses after intestinal transplantation. No antigen is known for these receptors. Assay used: immunoSEQ multiplex PCR; TCRdb lists only in-frame clones, some missing. The sample lists 80,000 to 100,000 clones; 80% to 95% were seen once. This sample comprised unstimulated CD4+ T cells sorted from spleen or lymph node cells, obtained before intestinal transplant. The receptor source for this set is a human donor who received an intestinal transplant.

The CDR3 loop is CASSLVSGFKETQYF. CDR3 bases: TGCGCCAGCAGCTTGGTGTCCGGTTTTAAAGAGACCCAGTACTTC. The chain recombines TRBV5-1 with TRBJ2-5, with D unresolved. CDR1 is SGHRS, CDR2 YFSETQ, per germline. Deletions cut 0 bases from V and 3 bases from J, with 12 bases between. The CDR3 is 15 residues long.

This clone turned up a few times. The chain carries TRBV6-5 and TRBJ1-5; TRBD1 agrees at 7 bases. The CDR3 is made up of 13 amino acids. Trimming cost V 5 bases and J 4 bases; bases outside gene matches: 2. From germline, CDR1 is MNHEY and CDR2 SVGAGI. The CDR3 DNA reads as TGTGCCAGCAGTCAACAGGGGAATCAGCCCCAGCATTTT. Amino acids: CASSQQGNQPQHF.

The chain uses TRBV6-6 and TRBJ2-2, with TRBD2 matching over 7 bases. The CDR3 has 16 residues. J lost 5 bases, V lost 4 bases, and 10 bases had no gene match. CDR1 is MNHNY and CDR2 is SVGAGI in the germline V gene (reference sequence). The CDR3 is CASSSGGSGSTGELFF. Written as DNA, the CDR3 is TGTGCCAGCAGTTCGGGCGGGAGTGGGTCAACCGGGGAGCTGTTTTTT.

The chain recombines TRBV28 with TRBJ2-7; 9 nucleotides agree with TRBD2. Germline V gene data show CDR1 as MDHEN and CDR2 as SYDVKM. The CDR3 totals 15 residues. The trim removed 10 bases at V and 5 bases at J, leaving 15 bases unmatched. The DNA for the CDR3 is TGTGCCACTTCAATAGCCAGTAGCGGGAGCCACGAGCAGTACTTC. Its translation is CATSIASSGSHEQYF.

This clone was observed a single time. V usage is TRBV15 and J usage is TRBJ1-2, with D perhaps TRBD1 (5 bases). V gave up 4 bases and J gave up 4 bases, with 16 bases separating them. CDR3 length: 15 residues. Looked up from germline, CDR1 is LNHNV and CDR2 is YYDKDF (reference sequence). CDR3 sequence reads: CATSIPDPGLYGYTF. For the CDR3, the DNA is TGTGCCACCAGCATCCCCGATCCGGGACTCTATGGCTACACCTTC.

The genes are TRBV5-1 and TRBJ2-1; no firm D call. Germline-derived CDR1 and CDR2 are SGHRS and YFSETQ. Between the trimmed V and J ends, which lost 1 base and 0 bases, there was a span of 8 bases. CDR3 size: 15 residues. The CDR3 DNA sequence: TGCGCCAGCAGCTTGCCGTCTAGCTCCTACAATGAGCAGTTCTTC. Translation: CASSLPSSSYNEQFF.

The chain employs TRBV4-2 and TRBJ2-5, with D perhaps matching TRBD1 (7 bases). Trimming cost V 4 bases and J 3 bases, with 18 bases left between them. Germline V lookup: CDR1 LGHNA, CDR2 YNFKEQ. This CDR3 is built from 16 residues. The CDR3 DNA reads TGTGCCAGCAGCCCTGGACAGGAGGGAGACAAAGAGACCCAGTACTTC. Protein sequence: CASSPGQEGDKETQYF.

CDR3 DNA sequence: TGTGCCAGCAGTTACGGGGGCAGGGGGCCGAACACTGAAGCTTTCTTT. Translation: CASSYGGRGPNTEAFF. The genes are TRBV6-5 and TRBJ1-1; 8 positions agree with TRBD1. Germline V gene lookup returns CDR1 MNHEY and CDR2 SVGAGI. This CDR3 spans 16 amino acids. Losses at the gene ends were 2 bases for V and 1 base for J; bases not matched to a gene: 6.

V and J are TRBV6-5 and TRBJ2-1; 9 bases line up with TRBD1. The junction had 6 bases not matched to a gene; V was cut back by 5 bases and J by 4 bases. Germline CDR1 MNHEY, CDR2 SVGAGI. The CDR3 loop spans 15 amino acids. The CDR3 protein is CASSPDRGVYNEQFF. The CDR3 DNA reads TGTGCCAGCAGTCCTGACAGGGGGGTTTACAATGAGCAGTTCTTC.

The rearrangement uses TRBV11-2 and TRBJ2-1; the D gene is possibly TRBD2 (6 bases). The V and J ends lost 4 bases and 5 bases respectively, with 9 bases between them. From germline, CDR1 is SGHAT and CDR2 FQNNGV. The CDR3 is made up of 13 amino acids. Here the CDR3 DNA reads TGTGCCAGCAGCTCTTGGGAGGACAATGAGCAGTTCTTC. It codes for CASSSWEDNEQFF.

The chain joins TRBV18 to TRBJ1-1; tentatively, D is TRBD1 (5 bases). The CDR3 length is 14 residues. V lost 1 base and J 2 bases, leaving 8 bases between the germline ends. The germline V gene encodes CDR1 KGHSH and CDR2 LQKENI. This CDR3 reads CASSPQGPNTEAFF. The CDR3, as DNA: TGTGCCAGCTCACCACAGGGGCCTAACACTGAAGCTTTCTTT.

The genes are TRBV30 and TRBJ2-2; D gene unclear. V shed 0 bases and J shed 3 bases, with 11 bases lying between them. Germline-derived CDR1 and CDR2 are GTSNPN and SVGIG (reference sequence). The CDR3 loop spans 15 amino acids. This chain's CDR3 is CAWSVSFHHTGELFF. The CDR3 DNA sequence: TGTGCCTGGAGTGTAAGCTTCCACCACACCGGGGAGCTGTTTTTT.

This clone showed up just a few times. The chain combines TRBV19 with TRBJ2-1; 9 bases are shared with TRBD2. Trimming removed 4 bases from V and 2 bases from J; junction bases left unmatched: 6. The germline gives CDR1 LNHDA, CDR2 SQIVND (reference sequence). CDR3 length equals 16 residues. This chain's CDR3 is CASSTEAGGPYNEQFF. The CDR3 nucleotides are TGTGCCAGTAGTACGGAAGCGGGAGGCCCCTACAATGAGCAGTTCTTC.

This clone was observed a few times. The chain carries TRBV10-3 and TRBJ2-7, with 7 bases lining up with TRBD2. CDR3 length equals 14 residues. Germline V gene data show CDR1 as ENHRY and CDR2 as SYGVKD. The trim removed 7 bases at V and 2 bases at J, leaving 8 bases unmatched. In nucleotides, the CDR3 is TGTGCCATCAAAGGCGCGGGAGACCCCTACGAGCAGTACTTC. Its protein is CAIKGAGDPYEQYF.

This clone is a singleton in its sample. V and J are TRBV7-6 and TRBJ2-1, with TRBD2 identical over 8 bases. CDR1 is SGHVS and CDR2 is FNYEAQ in the germline V gene. The CDR3 spans 15 residues. V gave up 1 base and J gave up 7 bases; unmatched junction bases: 6. Here the CDR3 reads CASSLGFGGENEQFF. In DNA form, the CDR3 reads TGTGCCAGCAGCTTAGGGTTCGGGGGGGAAAATGAGCAGTTCTTC.

The J gene is TRBJ1-5, the V gene TRBV11-3, with 7 bases lining up with TRBD1. This CDR3 region has 20 residues. CDR1 and CDR2 (germline): SGHNT, YENEEA. V gave up 5 bases and J gave up 5 bases; unmatched junction bases: 24. The CDR3 nucleotides read TGTGCCAGCAGCCCCAAACACCACGGACAGGCAACCTCGGCCGATCAGCCCCAGCATTTT. Translated: CASSPKHHGQATSADQPQHF.

The chain links TRBV2 to TRBJ1-6; the D is unclear. The CDR3 sequence is 10 residues long. CDR1 and CDR2 from the germline V gene are SNHLY and FYNNEI. Trimming took 3 bases from V and 17 from J, leaving 8 bases between them. The DNA for the CDR3 is TGTGCCAGCAGTGACAATATAGTCCACTTT. Translation gives CASSDNIVHF.

The rearrangement uses TRBV2 and TRBJ2-2; D is possibly TRBD2 (7 bases). CDR1 and CDR2 (germline): SNHLY, FYNNEI. The CDR3 length is 18 residues. V shed 6 bases and J shed 3 bases, with 23 bases lying between them. The CDR3 here is CASSYSPRGGGYTGELFF. In DNA, the CDR3 is TGTGCCAGCAGCTACTCCCCGAGGGGGGGTGGGTACACCGGGGAGCTGTTTTTT.